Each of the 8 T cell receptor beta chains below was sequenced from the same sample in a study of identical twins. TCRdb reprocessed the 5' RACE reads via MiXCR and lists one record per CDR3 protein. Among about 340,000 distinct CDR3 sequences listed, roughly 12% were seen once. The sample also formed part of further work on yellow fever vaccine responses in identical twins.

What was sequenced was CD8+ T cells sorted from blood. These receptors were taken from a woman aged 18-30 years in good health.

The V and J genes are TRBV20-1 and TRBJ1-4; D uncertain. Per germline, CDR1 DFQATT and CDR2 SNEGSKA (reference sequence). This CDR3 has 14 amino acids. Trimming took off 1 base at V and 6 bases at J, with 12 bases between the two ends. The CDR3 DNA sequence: TGCAGTGCTAGAGGGCAGGTTTATTATGAAAAACTGTTTTTT. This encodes CSARGQVYYEKLFF.

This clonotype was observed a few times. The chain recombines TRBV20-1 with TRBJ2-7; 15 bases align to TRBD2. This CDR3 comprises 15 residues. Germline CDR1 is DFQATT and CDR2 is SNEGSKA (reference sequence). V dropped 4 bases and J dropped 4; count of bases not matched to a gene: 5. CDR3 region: CSATGLAGGPYEQYF. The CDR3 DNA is TGCAGTGCTACCGGACTAGCGGGAGGGCCTTACGAGCAGTACTTC.

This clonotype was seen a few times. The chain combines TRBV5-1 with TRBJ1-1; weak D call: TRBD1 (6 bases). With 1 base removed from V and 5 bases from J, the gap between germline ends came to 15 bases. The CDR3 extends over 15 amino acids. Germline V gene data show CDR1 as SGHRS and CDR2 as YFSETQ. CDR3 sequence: CASSLSRTGLTEAFF. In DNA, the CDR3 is TGCGCCAGCAGCTTGAGTCGCACAGGGCTTACTGAAGCTTTCTTT.

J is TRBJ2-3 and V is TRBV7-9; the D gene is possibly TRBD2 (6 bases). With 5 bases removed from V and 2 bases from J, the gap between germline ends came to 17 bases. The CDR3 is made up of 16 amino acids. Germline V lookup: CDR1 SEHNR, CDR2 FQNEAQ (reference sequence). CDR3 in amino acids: CASSPMSGEATDTQYF. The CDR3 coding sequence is TGTGCCAGCAGCCCCATGTCGGGAGAAGCCACAGATACGCAGTATTTT. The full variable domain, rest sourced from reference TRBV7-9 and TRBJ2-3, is DTGVSQNPRHKITKRGQNVTFRCDPISEHNRLYWYRQTLGQGPEFLTYFQNEAQLEKSRLLSDRFSAERPKGSFSTLEIQRTEQGDSAMYLCASSPMSGEATDTQYFGPGTRLTVL.

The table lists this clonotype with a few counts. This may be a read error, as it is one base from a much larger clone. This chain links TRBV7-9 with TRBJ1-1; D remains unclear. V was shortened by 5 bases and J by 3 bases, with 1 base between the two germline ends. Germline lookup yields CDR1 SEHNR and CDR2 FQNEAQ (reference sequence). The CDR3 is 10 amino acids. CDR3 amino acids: CASSHTEAFF. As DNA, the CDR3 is TGTGCCAGCAGCCACACTGAAGCTTTCTTT.

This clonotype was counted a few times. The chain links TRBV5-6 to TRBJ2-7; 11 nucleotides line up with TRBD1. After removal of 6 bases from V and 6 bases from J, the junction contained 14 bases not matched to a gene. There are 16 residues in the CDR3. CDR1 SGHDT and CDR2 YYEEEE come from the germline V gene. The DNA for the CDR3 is TGTGCCAGCACCTCCTCCGGGACAGGGGGTTTGGGCGAGCAGTACTTC. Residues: CASTSSGTGGLGEQYF.

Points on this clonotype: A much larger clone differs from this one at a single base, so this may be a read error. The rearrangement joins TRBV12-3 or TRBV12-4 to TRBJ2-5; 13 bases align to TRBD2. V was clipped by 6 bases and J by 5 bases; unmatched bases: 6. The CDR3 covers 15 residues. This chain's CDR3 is CASSTSGRANETQYF. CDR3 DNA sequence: TGTGCCAGCAGCACTAGCGGGAGGGCGAATGAGACCCAGTACTTC.

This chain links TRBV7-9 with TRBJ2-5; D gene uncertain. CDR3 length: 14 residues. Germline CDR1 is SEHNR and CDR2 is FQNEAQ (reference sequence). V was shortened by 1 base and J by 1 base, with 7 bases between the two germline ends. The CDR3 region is CASSLVVTQETQYF. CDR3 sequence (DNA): TGTGCCAGCAGCTTAGTGGTGACCCAAGAGACCCAGTACTTC. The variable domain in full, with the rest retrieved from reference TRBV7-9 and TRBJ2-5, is DTGVSQNPRHKITKRGQNVTFRCDPISEHNRLYWYRQTLGQGPEFLTYFQNEAQLEKSRLLSDRFSAERPKGSFSTLEIQRTEQGDSAMYLCASSLVVTQETQYFGPGTRLLVL.